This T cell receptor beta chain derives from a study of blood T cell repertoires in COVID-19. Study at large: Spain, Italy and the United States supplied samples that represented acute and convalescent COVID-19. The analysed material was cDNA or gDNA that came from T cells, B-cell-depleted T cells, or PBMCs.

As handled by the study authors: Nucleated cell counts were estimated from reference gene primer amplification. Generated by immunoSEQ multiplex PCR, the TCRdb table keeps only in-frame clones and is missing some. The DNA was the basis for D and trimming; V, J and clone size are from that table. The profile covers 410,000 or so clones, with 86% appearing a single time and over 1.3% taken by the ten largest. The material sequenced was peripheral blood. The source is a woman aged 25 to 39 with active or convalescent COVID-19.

CDR3 DNA: TGTGCCAGCAGCCCATATCCTAGTTCTGGAAACACCATATATTTT. Amino acids: CASSPYPSSGNTIYF. The rearrangement joins TRBV7-8 to TRBJ1-3; D not certain. This CDR3 has 15 amino acids. Germline values: CDR1 SGHVS, CDR2 FQNEAQ. Trimming removed 5 bases from V and 1 base from J, with 12 bases in between.